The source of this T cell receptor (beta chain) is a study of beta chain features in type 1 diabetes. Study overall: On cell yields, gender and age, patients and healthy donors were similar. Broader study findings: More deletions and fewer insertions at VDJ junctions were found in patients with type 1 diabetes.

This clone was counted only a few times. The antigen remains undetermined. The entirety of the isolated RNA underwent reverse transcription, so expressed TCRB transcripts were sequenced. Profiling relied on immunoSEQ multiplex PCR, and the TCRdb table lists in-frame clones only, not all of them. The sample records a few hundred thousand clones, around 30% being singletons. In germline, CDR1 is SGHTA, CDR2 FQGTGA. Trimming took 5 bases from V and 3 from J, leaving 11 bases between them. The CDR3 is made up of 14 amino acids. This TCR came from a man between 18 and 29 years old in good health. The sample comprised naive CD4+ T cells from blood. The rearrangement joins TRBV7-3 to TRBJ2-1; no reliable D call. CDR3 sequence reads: CASSRAGLYNEQFF. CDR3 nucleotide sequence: TGTGCCAGCAGCCGGGCTGGCCTCTACAATGAGCAGTTCTTC.